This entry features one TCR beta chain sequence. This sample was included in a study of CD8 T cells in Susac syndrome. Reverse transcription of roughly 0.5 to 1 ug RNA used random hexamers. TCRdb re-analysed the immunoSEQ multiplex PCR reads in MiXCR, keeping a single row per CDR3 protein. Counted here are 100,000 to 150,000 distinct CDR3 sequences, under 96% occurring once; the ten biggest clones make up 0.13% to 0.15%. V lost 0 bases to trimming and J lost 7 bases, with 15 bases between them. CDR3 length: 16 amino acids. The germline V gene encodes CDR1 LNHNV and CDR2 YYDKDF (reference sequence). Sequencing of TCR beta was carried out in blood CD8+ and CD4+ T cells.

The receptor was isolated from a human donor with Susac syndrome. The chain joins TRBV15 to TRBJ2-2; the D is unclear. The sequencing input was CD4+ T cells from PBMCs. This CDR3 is CATSRDKNLGYGELFF. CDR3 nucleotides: TGTGCCACCAGCAGAGATAAGAACCTCGGGTACGGGGAGCTGTTTTTT.